This T cell receptor beta chain appears in the sequencing data of a study of T cell responses to AZD1222 COVID-19 vaccine. For this clone: The antigen remains undetermined.

Method: immunoSEQ multiplex PCR; TCRdb's copy keeps in-frame clones and lacks some. Among about 150,000 clones listed, approximately 94% were seen once. Overall study results and limits: Recipients of AZD1222 seropositive at baseline numbered only five or six. The donors showed a predominance of white British ancestry and of females, with possible underestimation of clonal diversity. None of the repertoires were sampled until the peak T cell response had passed. Reportedly, nearly half of unique spike TCRs recognized epitopes outside B.1.351/B.1.1.7 mutations.

V lost 8 bases and J 9 bases, leaving 17 bases between the germline ends. The CDR3 runs 13 residues. The specimen comprised peripheral blood, sampled on day 0 of AZD1222 vaccination. The chain combines TRBV12-3 or TRBV12-4 with TRBJ1-5; the D is unclear. This sequence originates from an adult in good health. In DNA, the CDR3 is TGTGCCAGCGGGAAGGGCCCGTATGCGCCCCAGCATTTT. It is translated as CASGKGPYAPQHF.